Reported below is one T cell receptor beta chain. What it binds is not known. These data originate in a study of CD8 T cells in ankylosing spondylitis. Study-wide points: A TCR beta motif of 8 or 9 highly homologous variants appeared characteristic of ankylosing spondylitis blood. Disease-associated clones were reportedly significantly overrepresented in matched ankylosing spondylitis synovial fluid. Disease-linked clones were CD8+ and relatively rare in peripheral blood.

TCR beta libraries were made by quantitative 5'-RACE with molecular barcodes. TCRdb re-derived calls from the 5' RACE reads in MiXCR, one entry per CDR3 protein. The sample lists 670,000 or so distinct CDR3 sequences, under 20% occurring once. Germline V lookup: CDR1 SGHAT, CDR2 FQNNGV. The V and J ends lost 8 bases and 6 bases respectively, with 42 bases between them. The CDR3 length is 22 residues. V gene TRBV11-2 combines with J gene TRBJ2-3, with D possibly being TRBD1 (6 bases). The sequencing input was blood, either unsorted or a sorted T cell fraction (not recorded which). The TCR comes from a male donor with ankylosing spondylitis. CDR3 coding DNA: TGTGCCAGCGCTATAGAGCCCCGATCGGACAGAGGGGGACGATTATATAATGATACGCAGTATTTT. Its translation: CASAIEPRSDRGGRLYNDTQYF.